This record concerns one TCR beta chain sequence. V lost 3 bases, J lost 1 base, and 9 bases stayed unmatched. Germline assignment: CDR1 DFQATT and CDR2 SNEGSKA (reference sequence). The CDR3 runs 15 residues. This specimen belongs to a study of blood T cells in healthy people across ages. Then a second PCR, running about 7 to 11 cycles, was carried out with a sample-barcoded 5' primer and a J-beta primer mix. TCRdb processed the 5' RACE reads anew with MiXCR; each CDR3 protein has one entry. Of hundreds of thousands of distinct CDR3 sequences in the sample, just under 25% were seen once. These same records also appear under a second study, on T cells of mothers and their children. That work adds: Three healthy Caucasian mothers and their six children were the donors.

The clonotype originates from a boy aged 10-17 years in good health. Sequencing was performed on blood. The chain couples TRBV20-1 to TRBJ2-7, with 7 bases fitting TRBD1. CDR3 sequence reads: CSARDGDRVSYEQYF. DNA of the CDR3: TGCAGTGCTAGGGATGGAGACAGGGTGTCCTACGAGCAGTACTTC.